This T cell receptor (beta chain) was identified in a study of graft-versus-host responses after intestinal transplantation. In the study overall: Every transplant recipient was induced with anti-thymocyte globulin, then maintained on tacrolimus and steroids for around 3 years. Overall study results and limits: Graft-donor T cell macrochimerism in patients accompanied high graft-versus-host to host-versus-graft clonal ratios in allografts. Levels of circulating GvH clones at their peak were associated with early post-transplant HvG declines. GvH clones were identified in recipient marrow, with some first appearing in ileum or blood.

Assay used: immunoSEQ multiplex PCR; TCRdb lists only in-frame clones, some missing. The sample has 95,000 to 150,000 clones; 85% to 95% are singletons. CDR1 is SGHAT, CDR2 FQNNGV, per germline. V trimming: 4 bases; J trimming: 0 bases; junction bases outside the gene matches: 11. The CDR3 runs to 17 residues. Notes on this clone: Antigen: not known.

The TCR comes from a human donor who received an intestinal transplant. The chain couples TRBV11-2 to TRBJ2-5; 7 nucleotides match TRBD2. The sample consisted of unstimulated CD8+ T cells sorted from spleen or lymph node cells, taken before intestinal transplant. In DNA, the CDR3 is TGTGCCAGCAGCTCAGCTGGGGGGGAGGGAAACCAAGAGACCCAGTACTTC. Translated: CASSSAGGEGNQETQYF. The full variable domain, rest sourced from reference TRBV11-2 and TRBJ2-5, is EAGVAQSPRYKIIEKRQSVAFWCNPISGHATLYWYQQILGQGPKLLIQFQNNGVVDDSQLPKDRFSAERLKGVDSTLKIQPAKLEDSAVYLCASSSAGGEGNQETQYFGPGTRLLVL.